This T cell receptor (beta chain) is drawn from a study of OX40 agonist ivuxolimab in advanced cancers. Clones were read by immunoSEQ multiplex PCR, and TCRdb kept only the in-frame ones, dropping some. The sample lists more than 25,000 clones, 70% to 80% seen once, with 33% in the top ten. The germline V gene encodes CDR1 SGHDN and CDR2 FVKESK. The germline V and J ends were trimmed by 4 bases and 4 bases, with 6 bases remaining between them. This CDR3 region has 12 residues. Material: CD4+ or CD8+ T cells sorted from blood, obtained in a trial of the OX40 agonist ivuxolimab. The V and J genes are TRBV14 and TRBJ2-3; D is ambiguous. The TCR originated in an adult with an advanced solid tumor such as melanoma, head and neck, liver or kidney cancer. CDR3: CASSLRPDTQYF. The CDR3 nucleotides are TGTGCCAGCAGCCTGCGTCCAGATACGCAGTATTTT.